This T cell receptor beta chain comes out of a study of blood T cell repertoires in COVID-19. Overall study context: Acute-phase and convalescent COVID-19 samples originated in the United States, Italy and Spain. T cells, B-cell-depleted T cells, or PBMCs supplied cDNA or gDNA.

Original methodology: The assay estimated nucleated cells by amplifying reference gene primers. Using immunoSEQ multiplex PCR, the repertoire was profiled, and TCRdb retains in-frame clones only, with some absent. The DNA was the basis for D and trimming; V, J and clone size are from that table. The sample includes roughly 290,000 clones, 75% to 90% of them seen just once. The CDR3 loop spans 16 amino acids. The V gene lost 3 bases and the J gene lost 2 bases, with 14 bases spanning the gap. Per germline, CDR1 MGHDK and CDR2 SYGVNS. The specimen was peripheral blood. The chain links TRBV25-1 to TRBJ2-1, with a weak D call TRBD1 (6 bases). The origin of this receptor is an older woman with acute or convalescent COVID-19. CDR3 nucleotide sequence: TGTGCCAGCAGTGACCGACAGGCAATAACCTACAATGAGCAGTTCTTC. Its translation: CASSDRQAITYNEQFF. Drawing the rest from reference TRBV25-1 and TRBJ2-1, the complete variable domain is EADIYQTPRYLVIGTGKKITLECSQTMGHDKMYWYQQDPGMELHLIHYSYGVNSTEKGDLSSESTVSRIRTEHFPLTLESARPSHTSQYLCASSDRQAITYNEQFFGPGTRLTVL.